This is a list of T cell receptor beta chains from one sample in a study of response to subunit inactivated influenza vaccine. TCRdb re-called the RT-PCR reads through MiXCR, storing one row per CDR3 protein. The sample has approximately 500,000 distinct CDR3 sequences; 14% are singletons. The sample was PBMCs from blood, taken 11 to 12 days after vaccination. Receptors were obtained from a man aged 45-60 years who received an inactivated influenza vaccine. CDR3s include the opening cysteine and the closing phenylalanine or tryptophan. The D gene is left open where the match is weak. Some rows have no size entry. The others give once, few or many, or a class for an expanded clone.

TRBV20-1	TRBJ1-3	.	.	CSASKVNAGNTIYF	TGCAGTGCTAGTAAGGTCAACGCTGGAAACACCATATATTTT
TRBV5-1	TRBJ1-6	.	many	CASSFGSYNSPLHF	TGCGCCAGCAGCTTCGGGAGCTATAATTCACCCCTCCACTTT
TRBV5-1	TRBJ2-3	TRBD2	few	CASSSGLAGATARTDTQYF	TGCGCCAGCAGTTCGGGACTAGCGGGGGCAACTGCCCGCACAGATACGCAGTATTTT
TRBV6-1	TRBJ2-2	.	few	CASSVRGAGTGELFF	TGTGCCAGCAGTGTTAGGGGGGCGGGCACCGGGGAGCTGTTTTTT
TRBV5-5	TRBJ2-2	TRBD1	many	CASSRSGGNTGELFF	TGTGCCAGCAGCAGATCAGGGGGCAACACCGGGGAGCTGTTTTTT
TRBV28	TRBJ1-1	TRBD1	few	CASSPPGQLNTEAFF	TGTGCCAGCAGTCCTCCGGGACAGTTGAACACTGAAGCTTTCTTT
TRBV12-3/TRBV12-4	TRBJ2-6	.	.	CASSPEGFSSGANVLTF	TGTGCCAGCAGTCCCGAGGGTTTTAGCTCTGGGGCCAACGTCCTGACTTTC
TRBV20-1	TRBJ2-1	.	few	CSASESGGPQFF	TGCAGTGCTTCCGAATCCGGGGGCCCCCAGTTCTTC
TRBV29-1	TRBJ2-1	.	.	CSVEPRRPPQFEQFF	TGCAGCGTTGAACCGCGCCGGCCCCCTCAGTTTGAGCAGTTCTTC
TRBV10-3	TRBJ2-1	TRBD2	few	CAISAGLAVTEQFF	TGTGCCATCAGTGCGGGACTAGCGGTGACTGAGCAGTTCTTC
TRBV12-3/TRBV12-4	TRBJ1-5	.	many	CASATGGNQPQHF	TGTGCCAGCGCCACCGGCGGGAATCAGCCCCAGCATTTT
TRBV10-3	TRBJ1-1	TRBD1	few	CAIRDGQGIGAEAFF	TGTGCCATCAGAGATGGACAGGGGATAGGAGCTGAAGCTTTCTTT
TRBV11-2	TRBJ2-5	.	.	CASSSSSAIVGKKETQYF	TGTGCCAGCAGCTCTTCGAGCGCGATCGTAGGAAAAAAAGAGACCCAGTACTTC
TRBV24-1	TRBJ2-7	.	few	CATSDSNRVYEQYF	TGTGCCACCAGTGATTCGAACAGGGTTTACGAGCAGTACTTC
TRBV20-1	TRBJ2-2	.	many	CSARDGNTGELFF	TGCAGTGCTAGAGACGGGAACACCGGGGAGCTGTTTTTT
TRBV12-3/TRBV12-4	TRBJ1-2	.	.	CASSSLATQGIGYTF	TGTGCCAGCAGCTCCCTCGCTACACAGGGAATAGGCTACACCTTC
TRBV11-2	TRBJ2-7	.	few	CASTLGGGRRYEQYF	TGTGCCAGCACCCTCGGTGGGGGGCGCCGCTACGAGCAGTACTTC
TRBV20-1	TRBJ2-1	.	few	CSAPTPGTNEQFF	TGCAGTGCCCCCACCCCGGGGACTAATGAGCAGTTCTTC
TRBV5-1	TRBJ2-1	.	few	CASSLEVVSSYNEQFF	TGCGCCAGCAGCTTGGAAGTAGTTAGCTCCTACAATGAGCAGTTCTTC
TRBV2	TRBJ2-1	TRBD2	.	CASTNGGLAERGWNNNEQFF	TGTGCCAGCACAAACGGGGGACTAGCGGAGAGAGGATGGAATAACAATGAGCAGTTCTTC
TRBV5-6	TRBJ2-1	TRBD2	.	CASSRGTSGSSYNEQFF	TGTGCCAGCAGCCGTGGGACTAGCGGGAGTTCCTACAATGAGCAGTTCTTC
TRBV9	TRBJ2-2	.	.	CASSVEYRAAGELFF	TGTGCCAGCAGCGTAGAATACAGGGCGGCCGGGGAGCTGTTTTTT
TRBV4-3	TRBJ2-1	.	.	CASSQESPAVHEQFF	TGCGCCAGCAGCCAAGAAAGCCCTGCCGTCCATGAGCAGTTCTTC
TRBV20-1	TRBJ2-1	TRBD2	.	CSARQLGLAGGQNEQFF	TGCAGTGCTAGACAACTCGGACTAGCGGGGGGTCAAAATGAGCAGTTCTTC
TRBV7-2	TRBJ2-1	TRBD2	few	CASSLGWGGSYNEQFF	TGTGCCAGCAGCTTAGGGTGGGGGGGGTCCTACAATGAGCAGTTCTTC
TRBV3-1	TRBJ2-7	.	.	CASSHIGGDEQYF	TGTGCCAGCAGCCATATAGGCGGGGACGAGCAGTACTTC
TRBV9	TRBJ2-1	TRBD1	.	CASSVGSGQGGNEQFF	TGTGCCAGCAGCGTAGGCTCGGGACAGGGGGGAAATGAGCAGTTCTTC
TRBV20-1	TRBJ2-3	.	few	CSAHRQARTDTQYF	TGCAGTGCTCACCGACAGGCACGCACAGATACGCAGTATTTT
TRBV28	TRBJ2-7	TRBD1	.	CASSPLGTALFEQYF	TGTGCCAGCAGCCCTTTAGGGACAGCGCTTTTCGAGCAGTACTTC
TRBV14	TRBJ1-3	.	.	CASSRHFGRNTIYF	TGTGCCAGCAGCCGCCACTTCGGAAGAAACACCATATATTTT
TRBV5-1	TRBJ2-5	TRBD2	.	CASSITSGTETQYF	TGCGCCAGCAGCATAACTAGCGGGACGGAGACCCAGTACTTC
TRBV28	TRBJ2-3	TRBD2	.	CASSLTSASTDTQYF	TGTGCCAGCAGTTTGACTAGCGCTAGCACAGATACGCAGTATTTT
TRBV5-1	TRBJ1-2	.	.	CASSFLGETRYTF	TGCGCCAGCAGCTTCCTCGGAGAGACTCGCTACACCTTC
TRBV5-1	TRBJ2-7	TRBD1	.	CASSEASPGTGLWEQYF	TGCGCCAGCAGCGAGGCCTCTCCCGGGACAGGGTTGTGGGAGCAGTACTTC
TRBV7-3	TRBJ2-3	.	.	CASSFFTGTDTQYF	TGTGCCAGCAGCTTTTTTACGGGGACAGATACGCAGTATTTT
TRBV27	TRBJ1-6	.	.	CASTLGMNSPLHF	TGTGCCAGCACCCTGGGTATGAATTCACCCCTCCACTTT
TRBV13	TRBJ2-1	.	.	CASSLAGFSSYNEQFF	TGTGCCAGCAGCTTAGCGGGCTTTAGCTCCTACAATGAGCAGTTCTTC
TRBV10-3	TRBJ2-2	.	few	CAIPGGRGGELFF	TGTGCCATCCCGGGCGGTAGAGGCGGGGAGCTGTTTTTT
TRBV19	TRBJ2-1	TRBD2	.	CASSWRTSGRNEQFF	TGTGCCAGTAGTTGGCGGACTAGCGGGAGAAATGAGCAGTTCTTC
TRBV7-9	TRBJ2-7	TRBD1	.	CASSALGQGSYEQYF	TGTGCCAGCAGCGCGCTCGGACAGGGGTCCTACGAGCAGTACTTC
TRBV5-5	TRBJ2-1	TRBD2	many	CASHKASGYDEQFF	TGTGCCAGCCACAAGGCTAGCGGGTATGATGAGCAGTTCTTC
TRBV4-3	TRBJ2-5	TRBD1	.	CASSQVGTGRQETQYF	TGCGCCAGCAGCCAAGTCGGGACAGGGCGACAAGAGACCCAGTACTTC
TRBV27	TRBJ2-1	.	.	CASSLMGGRAYNEQFF	TGTGCCAGCAGTTTAATGGGAGGAAGGGCCTACAATGAGCAGTTCTTC
TRBV20-1	TRBJ2-3	.	.	CSREDSGTDTQYF	TGCAGCAGGGAGGACAGCGGCACAGATACGCAGTATTTT
TRBV6-1	TRBJ2-7	.	.	CASSDSQGPLAYEQYF	TGTGCCAGCAGTGATTCACAAGGGCCCCTCGCCTACGAGCAGTACTTC
TRBV11-2	TRBJ2-1	.	many	CASSSPYNEQFF	TGTGCCAGCAGCTCCCCGTACAATGAGCAGTTCTTC
TRBV12-3/TRBV12-4	TRBJ1-1	.	.	CASSADRLNTEAFF	TGTGCCAGCAGTGCTGACAGACTGAACACTGAAGCTTTCTTT
TRBV5-1	TRBJ1-1	.	.	CASSLGQGFNTEAFF	TGCGCCAGCAGCTTGGGGCAGGGGTTTAACACTGAAGCTTTCTTT
TRBV11-1	TRBJ2-1	.	few	CASSPVGGLATPYNEQFF	TGTGCCAGCAGCCCGGTAGGAGGGTTGGCGACACCCTACAATGAGCAGTTCTTC
TRBV5-1	TRBJ2-3	.	few	CASSKGVGDTDTQYF	TGCGCCAGCAGCAAAGGTGTGGGTGACACAGATACGCAGTATTTT
TRBV27	TRBJ2-1	.	.	CASNSARRLEAYNEQFF	TGTGCCAGCAATTCCGCCCGACGACTAGAAGCCTACAATGAGCAGTTCTTC
TRBV6-5	TRBJ2-5	TRBD2	few	CASSYSSGGIQETQYF	TGTGCCAGCAGTTACTCTAGCGGGGGGATCCAAGAGACCCAGTACTTC
TRBV2	TRBJ2-2	TRBD2	few	CASSGLAGGRVAGELFF	TGTGCCAGCAGTGGACTAGCGGGGGGCCGAGTAGCCGGGGAGCTGTTTTTT
TRBV9	TRBJ1-1	.	few	CASSASSGAMNTEAFF	TGTGCCAGCAGCGCCTCTTCAGGGGCCATGAACACTGAAGCTTTCTTT
TRBV9	TRBJ2-7	.	.	CASSPEGSREQYF	TGTGCCAGCAGCCCAGAGGGATCTAGGGAGCAGTACTTC
TRBV6-4	TRBJ2-1	.	few	CASSGMGLYNEQFF	TGTGCCAGCAGTGGGATGGGACTTTACAATGAGCAGTTCTTC
TRBV12-3/TRBV12-4	TRBJ1-4	.	few	CASSLGTEDEKLFF	TGTGCCAGCAGTTTAGGGACAGAGGATGAAAAACTGTTTTTT
TRBV20-1	TRBJ1-5	TRBD1	few	CSAGTGRSNQPQHF	TGCAGTGCCGGGACAGGCCGGAGCAATCAGCCCCAGCATTTT
TRBV4-2	TRBJ2-7	TRBD2	.	CASSQDLRGAYEQYF	TGTGCCAGCAGCCAAGATCTTCGGGGGGCCTACGAGCAGTACTTC